The rows below give T cell receptor beta chains drawn from one sample of a study of post-analysis software for immune sequencing data. TCRdb re-derived calls from the PCR reads in MiXCR, one entry per CDR3 protein. Here the sample spans hundreds of thousands of distinct CDR3 sequences, about 32% being singletons. The sequenced sample was blood. The source of these receptors is a girl between 5 and 17 years old with multiple sclerosis. CDR3s include the opening cysteine and the closing phenylalanine or tryptophan. The D gene is left open where the match is weak. Not all rows give a size; the values are once, few, many and, for expanded clones, a class.

>15|TRBV5-1|few|TRBJ2-7|NA
TGCGCCAGCAGCTTGGAGAGGTTCACCGCCTACGAGCAGTACTTC
CASSLERFTAYEQYF
>15|TRBV3-1|few|TRBJ2-1|TRBD1
TGTGCCAGCAGCCAGGCCGGGACAGTTATAAATGAGCAGTTCTTC
CASSQAGTVINEQFF
>13|TRBV12-3/TRBV12-4|NA|TRBJ1-1|NA
TGTGCCAGCAGTTCTACAGGGAGCACTGAAGCTTTCTTT
CASSSTGSTEAFF
>16|TRBV5-1|few|TRBJ2-5|NA
TGCGCCAGCAGCCCAATAGGACGGGAAAAGTCGGAGACCCAGTACTTC
CASSPIGREKSETQYF
>14|TRBV7-2|many|TRBJ2-4|TRBD1
TGTGCCAGCAGCCCATCGACAGGGGGAAACATTCAGTACTTC
CASSPSTGGNIQYF
>13|TRBV6-1|NA|TRBJ2-7|TRBD1
TGTACCAGCAGCCGGGACAGGGGCTACGAGCAGTACTTC
CTSSRDRGYEQYF
>13|TRBV9|few|TRBJ1-2|TRBD1
TGTGCCAGCAGTACAGACAGGGGGCACGGCTACACCTTC
CASSTDRGHGYTF
>13|TRBV20-1|NA|TRBJ2-1|TRBD2
TGCAGTCCGACTAGCGGGGGGCCAAGTGAGCAGTTCTTC
CSPTSGGPSEQFF
>15|TRBV7-2|NA|TRBJ2-3|NA
TGTGCCAGCAGCTTAGCGCCAGGGCTCACAGATACGCAGTATTTT
CASSLAPGLTDTQYF
>15|TRBV20-1|NA|TRBJ2-7|TRBD2
TGCAGTGCTAGAGATCTCGCTAGCGGTCCCTACGAGCAGTACTTC
CSARDLASGPYEQYF
>14|TRBV7-2|few|TRBJ2-1|NA
TGTGCCAGCAGCCGCGGGGTGAACGACAATGAGCAGTTCTTC
CASSRGVNDNEQFF
>17|TRBV4-1|few|TRBJ2-3|NA
TGCGCCAGCAGCCAAGTCACCACGGGGATCGGCACAGATACGCAGTATTTT
CASSQVTTGIGTDTQYF
>14|TRBV12-3/TRBV12-4|NA|TRBJ2-6|NA
TGTGCCAGCAGCCAGGACTTTGGGGCCAACGTCCTGACTTTC
CASSQDFGANVLTF
>14|TRBV6-5|NA|TRBJ2-1|TRBD2
TGTGCCAGCAGTTACCGGACTAGCTTTAGGGAGCAGTTCTTC
CASSYRTSFREQFF
>16|TRBV7-6|few|TRBJ1-5|NA
TGTGCCAGCAGCTTAGCGGCGGGGTTGAGCAATCAGCCCCAGCATTTT
CASSLAAGLSNQPQHF
>15|TRBV29-1|NA|TRBJ2-7|TRBD1
TGCAGCGTTTCCCGACAGGGTCGTACTTCCTACGAGCAGTACTTC
CSVSRQGRTSYEQYF
>16|TRBV10-3|NA|TRBJ2-2|NA
TGTGCCATCAGAAGGGGTTGGCAGGGCGGCACCGGGGAGCTGTTTTTT
CAIRRGWQGGTGELFF
>15|TRBV11-2|few|TRBJ2-1|TRBD2
TGTGCCAGCAGCCGGATAGCGGGAGTGCGGAATGAGCAGTTCTTC
CASSRIAGVRNEQFF
>15|TRBV5-6|NA|TRBJ2-3|TRBD2
TGTGCCAGCAGCGGTGGCGGGGGGGCGGGAGATACGCAGTATTTT
CASSGGGGAGDTQYF
>13|TRBV6-6|NA|TRBJ2-3|NA
TGCGCCAGTGGGGGACCCCCCACAGATACGCAGTATTTT
CASGGPPTDTQYF
>17|TRBV5-6|few|TRBJ2-1|NA
TGTGCCAGCATAGGATCGGCGGGAACTCCGGGTCAGAATGAGCAGTTCTTC
CASIGSAGTPGQNEQFF
>15|TRBV7-7|few|TRBJ1-4|TRBD1
TGTGCTAGCAGCCCCGGGACAGGGAAAAATGAAAAACTGTTTTTT
CASSPGTGKNEKLFF
>11|TRBV4-1|few|TRBJ1-2|NA
TGCGCCAGCAGCCAAGATGGGGGCTACACCTTC
CASSQDGGYTF
>13|TRBV29-1|NA|TRBJ2-7|TRBD2
TGCTCAACCCGGGGGGGGCTGGGCTACGAGCAGTACTTC
CSTRGGLGYEQYF
>15|TRBV3-1|few|TRBJ2-1|TRBD1
TGTGCCAGCAGCCCCCGGACAGGAGCTTACAATGAGCAGTTCTTC
CASSPRTGAYNEQFF
>15|TRBV28|many|TRBJ1-2|NA
TGTGCCAGCAGTTCCCCTCGACGGGCCCACTATGGCTACACCTTC
CASSSPRRAHYGYTF
>14|TRBV6-6|few|TRBJ1-2|NA
TGTGCCAGCACCCCCTCGGACAAGAACTATGGCTACACCTTC
CASTPSDKNYGYTF
>15|TRBV27|NA|TRBJ2-1|TRBD2
TGTGCCAGCAGTTTTGGGGGGGACTTCCCCAGGGAGCAGTTCTTC
CASSFGGDFPREQFF
>14|TRBV11-2|few|TRBJ2-5|TRBD2
TGTGCCAGCAGCTTGCAAGCGGGGAAAGAGACCCAGTACTTC
CASSLQAGKETQYF
>15|TRBV18|NA|TRBJ1-1|NA
TGTGCCAGCTCACCAGAGCAGGGATCGAACACTGAAGCTTTCTTT
CASSPEQGSNTEAFF